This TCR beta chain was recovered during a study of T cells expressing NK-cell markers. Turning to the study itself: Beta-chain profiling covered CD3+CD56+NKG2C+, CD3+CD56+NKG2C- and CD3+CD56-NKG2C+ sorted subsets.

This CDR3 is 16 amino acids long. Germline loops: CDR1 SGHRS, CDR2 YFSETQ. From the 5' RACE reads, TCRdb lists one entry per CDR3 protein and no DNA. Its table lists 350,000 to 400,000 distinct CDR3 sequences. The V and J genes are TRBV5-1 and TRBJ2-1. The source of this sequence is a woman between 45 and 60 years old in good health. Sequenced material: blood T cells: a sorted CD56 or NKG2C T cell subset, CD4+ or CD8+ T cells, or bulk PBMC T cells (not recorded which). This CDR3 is CASSLVPGRTDNEQFF.